The 14 T cell receptor beta chains below all came from one sample that was sequenced in a study of T cell changes during pregnancy in multiple sclerosis. Libraries were prepared by immunoSEQ multiplex PCR; TCRdb keeps only in-frame clonotypes and omits some of them. This table has about 100,000 clones, approximately 92% appearing once. The sequencing used peripheral blood, collected after pregnancy. The receptors were gathered from a female donor with multiple sclerosis, enrolled in a pregnancy study.

The chain links TRBV30 to TRBJ2-3; 10 positions match TRBD2. Per the germline V gene, CDR1 is GTSNPN and CDR2 is SVGIG (reference sequence). This CDR3 is built from 15 residues. V was clipped by 1 base and J by 3 bases; unmatched bases: 4. The CDR3 region has the DNA TGTGCCTGGAGTGCCCTGGGACTAGCGACAGATACGCAGTATTTT. This encodes CAWSALGLATDTQYF.

The chain has TRBV28 and TRBJ2-1; 11 positions agree with TRBD2. The CDR3 contains 13 residues. The junction had 3 bases not matched to a gene; V was cut back by 6 bases and J by 8 bases. CDR1 is MDHEN and CDR2 is SYDVKM in the germline V gene. The DNA for the CDR3 is TGTGCCAGCAGCCCGGGACTAGCGGATGAGCAGTTCTTC. Translating it yields CASSPGLADEQFF.

V and J are TRBV7-2 and TRBJ2-5; 8 nucleotides line up with TRBD1. V trimming: 5 bases; J trimming: 3 bases; junction bases outside the gene matches: 8. CDR1 and CDR2 (germline): SGHTA, FQGNSA. This CDR3 is 15 amino acids long. CDR3 nucleotide sequence: TGTGCCAGCAGCCCGACGACAGGGGTTGAAGAGACCCAGTACTTC. Translating gives CASSPTTGVEETQYF.

The chain couples TRBV5-4 to TRBJ2-7, with D possibly being TRBD2 (6 bases). In germline, CDR1 is SGHNT, CDR2 YYREEE (reference sequence). The CDR3 sequence is 13 residues long. The ends were cut back, 1 base at V and 8 bases at J, with 13 bases in the middle. Written as DNA, the CDR3 is TGTGCCAGCAGCTTGACGGGGGATGACAAGCAGTACTTC. It codes for CASSLTGDDKQYF.

The chain couples TRBV6-5 to TRBJ2-3, with a tentative D call TRBD2 (6 bases). The CDR3 covers 15 residues. The ends were cut back, 1 base at V and 6 bases at J, with 14 bases in the middle. The germline gives CDR1 MNHEY, CDR2 SVGAGI. The CDR3 sequence is CASSYYGTASDTQYF. Here the CDR3 DNA reads TGTGCCAGCAGTTACTATGGGACTGCTTCGGATACGCAGTATTTT.

The chain employs TRBV19 and TRBJ2-7; 9 bases align to TRBD1. There are 16 residues in the CDR3. Germline-derived CDR1 and CDR2 are LNHDA and SQIVND (reference sequence). V shed 5 bases and J 4 bases; nucleotides not matched to a gene: 12. The CDR3: CASSRVSGQGFYEQYF. DNA for the CDR3: TGTGCCAGTAGTCGGGTTTCGGGACAGGGCTTTTACGAGCAGTACTTC.

The table lists this clone with a count of one. This sequence joins TRBV7-8 and TRBJ1-2, with TRBD1 as a possible D gene (6 bases). The germline V and J ends were trimmed by 4 bases and 0 bases, with 15 bases remaining between them. Per germline, CDR1 SGHVS and CDR2 FQNEAQ. This CDR3 has 16 amino acids. This CDR3 is CASSSQGSVANYGYTF. The CDR3 region has the DNA TGTGCCAGCAGCTCCCAGGGGTCCGTAGCTAACTATGGCTACACCTTC.

This chain links TRBV2 with TRBJ2-5; D might be TRBD2 (5 bases). The CDR3 totals 13 residues. Trimming stripped 4 bases from V and 4 bases from J, with 10 bases between. Germline lookup yields CDR1 SNHLY and CDR2 FYNNEI. CDR3: CASSAGGAETQYF. The CDR3 DNA reads TGTGCCAGCAGTGCCGGAGGCGCAGAGACCCAGTACTTC.

V usage is TRBV5-1 and J usage is TRBJ2-5; TRBD2 matches at 9 bases. V lost 0 bases, J lost 5 bases, and 5 bases stayed unmatched. Germline CDR1 and CDR2: SGHRS and YFSETQ. The CDR3 is 15 amino acids. The CDR3: CASSLVSGGQETQYF. DNA of the CDR3: TGCGCCAGCAGCTTGGTGAGCGGGGGGCAGGAGACCCAGTACTTC.

The chain is built from TRBV9 and TRBJ2-2; D is ambiguous. The CDR3 is 14 amino acids. Trimming took 6 bases from V and 1 from J, leaving 10 bases between them. Germline CDR1 reads SGDLS; CDR2 reads YYNGEE. CDR3 coding DNA: TGTGCCAGCAAGACCAGACTGAACACCGGGGAGCTGTTTTTT. Translating gives CASKTRLNTGELFF.

The chain is built from TRBV6-6 and TRBJ2-1; 9 bases map to TRBD1. Germline V gene sequence: CDR1 MNHNY, CDR2 SVGAGI (reference sequence). The CDR3 loop spans 16 amino acids. The V and J ends lost 2 bases and 15 bases, in that order; junction bases with no gene match: 17. The CDR3 DNA follows: TGTGCCAGCAGTTACGCGCGGCCGGGACAGGGTGAAAGGTGGTTCTTC. Its protein is CASSYARPGQGERWFF.

This chain links TRBV7-9 with TRBJ1-1, with D uncertain. Trimming left V 1 base short and J 8 bases short, with 8 bases between. There are 12 residues in the CDR3. Germline V gene sequence: CDR1 SEHNR, CDR2 FQNEAQ (reference sequence). The CDR3 region has the DNA TGTGCCAGCAGCTTAGGAGGGTTGGAAGCTTTCTTT. Its translation: CASSLGGLEAFF.

The chain links TRBV7-6 to TRBJ2-7; D may be TRBD1 (6 bases). The CDR3 loop spans 15 amino acids. CDR1 SGHVS and CDR2 FNYEAQ come from the germline V gene. V lost 3 bases, J lost 1 base, and 13 bases lay in between. In nucleotides, the CDR3 is TGTGCCAGCAGCTTCTGGTCGGACAGTTCCTACGAGCAGTACTTC. Encoded protein: CASSFWSDSSYEQYF.

The chain is built from TRBV29-1 and TRBJ2-1; 9 nucleotides match TRBD2. The CDR3 has 14 residues. Per germline, CDR1 SQVTM and CDR2 ANQGSEA. Trimming took 6 bases from V and 7 from J; bases not matched to a gene: 10. The CDR3 region is CSVGGRAFRNEQFF. CDR3 DNA sequence: TGCAGCGTGGGCGGGAGGGCCTTTCGAAATGAGCAGTTCTTC.